This record looks at one T cell receptor (beta chain) sequence and its context. The antigen is not known. TCRB transcripts that were expressed got sequenced, as all of the isolated RNA had been reverse transcribed. Profiled with immunoSEQ multiplex PCR; TCRdb holds only in-frame clones, not every one. The sample has 160,000 or so clones, 9% seen once. Germline CDR1 and CDR2: MGHRA and YSYEKL. Germline trimming cut 3 bases from V and 4 bases from J; bases unmatched to any gene: 12. The CDR3 consists of 18 residues. The sample belongs to a study of beta chain features in type 1 diabetes. Study-wide findings and caveats: The study found moderately but significantly shorter TCRB CDR3s in all four CD4+ subsets of Type 1 diabetes patients. Type 1 diabetes patients had VDJ junctions that carried fewer insertions and more deletions.

The chain joins TRBV4-1 to TRBJ2-1, with 10 bases that match TRBD2. This clonotype was obtained from a woman aged 25 to 39 with type 1 diabetes. The sample taken for sequencing was central memory CD4+ T cells from blood. The CDR3 sequence: CASSHPKIAGGRYNEQFF. The CDR3 bases are TGCGCCAGCAGCCACCCCAAAATAGCGGGAGGAAGGTACAATGAGCAGTTCTTC.